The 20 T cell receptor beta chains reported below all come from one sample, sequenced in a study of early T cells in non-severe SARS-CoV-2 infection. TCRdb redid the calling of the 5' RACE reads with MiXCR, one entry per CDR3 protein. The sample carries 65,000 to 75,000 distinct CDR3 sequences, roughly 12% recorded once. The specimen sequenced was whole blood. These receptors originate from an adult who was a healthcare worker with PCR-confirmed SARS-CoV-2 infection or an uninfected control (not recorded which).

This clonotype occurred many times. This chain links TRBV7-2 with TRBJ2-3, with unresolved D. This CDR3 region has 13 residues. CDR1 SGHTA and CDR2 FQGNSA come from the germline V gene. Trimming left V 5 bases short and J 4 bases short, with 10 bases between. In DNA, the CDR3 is TGTGCCAGCAGCCCCAGAGCTCCAGATACGCAGTATTTT. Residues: CASSPRAPDTQYF.

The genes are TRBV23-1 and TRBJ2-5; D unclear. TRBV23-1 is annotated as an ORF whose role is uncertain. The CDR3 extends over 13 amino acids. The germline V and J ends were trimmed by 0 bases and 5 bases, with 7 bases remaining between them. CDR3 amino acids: CASSQSPLETQYF. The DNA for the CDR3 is TGCGCCAGCAGTCAATCCCCTCTCGAGACCCAGTACTTC.

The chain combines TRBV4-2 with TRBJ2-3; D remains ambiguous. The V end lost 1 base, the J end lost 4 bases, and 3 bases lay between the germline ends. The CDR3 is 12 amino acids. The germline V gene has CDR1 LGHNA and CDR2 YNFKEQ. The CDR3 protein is CASSQVADTQYF. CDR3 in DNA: TGTGCCAGCAGCCAAGTGGCAGATACGCAGTATTTT.

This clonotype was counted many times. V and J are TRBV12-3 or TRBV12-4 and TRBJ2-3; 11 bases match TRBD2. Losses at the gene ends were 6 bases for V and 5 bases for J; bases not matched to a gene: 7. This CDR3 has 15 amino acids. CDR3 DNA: TGTGCCAGCAGGGGGACTAGCGGCCTCGGAGATACGCAGTATTTT. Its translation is CASRGTSGLGDTQYF.

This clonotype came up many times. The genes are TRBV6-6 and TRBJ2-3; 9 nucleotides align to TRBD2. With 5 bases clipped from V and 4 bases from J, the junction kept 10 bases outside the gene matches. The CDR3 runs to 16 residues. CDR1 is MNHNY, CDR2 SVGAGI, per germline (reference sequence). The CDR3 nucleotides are TGTGCCAGCAGTCCGGATAGCGGGAGCCCCCCAGATACGCAGTATTTT. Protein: CASSPDSGSPPDTQYF.

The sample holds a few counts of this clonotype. The CDR3 DNA follows: TGTGCCAGCAGCCCCTTAGAGGGCGAAGAGAACTATGGCTACACCTTC. Translation: CASSPLEGEENYGYTF. J is TRBJ1-2 and V is TRBV7-9, with D unclear. The V gene lost 5 bases and the J gene lost 2 bases, with 18 bases spanning the gap. The CDR3 has 16 amino acids. CDR1 SEHNR and CDR2 FQNEAQ come from the germline V gene (reference sequence).

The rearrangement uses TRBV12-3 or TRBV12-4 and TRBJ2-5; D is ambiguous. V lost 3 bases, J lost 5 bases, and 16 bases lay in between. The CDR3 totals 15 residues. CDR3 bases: TGTGCCAGCAGTTTGGGTCAGGCCCTAGGGGAGACCCAGTACTTC. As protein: CASSLGQALGETQYF.

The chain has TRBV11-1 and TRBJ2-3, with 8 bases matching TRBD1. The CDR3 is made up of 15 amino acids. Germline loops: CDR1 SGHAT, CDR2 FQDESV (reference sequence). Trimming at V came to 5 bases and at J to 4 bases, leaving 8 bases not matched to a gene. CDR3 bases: TGTGCCAGCAGCATCCAGGGGGCTCGTGCAGATACGCAGTATTTT. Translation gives CASSIQGARADTQYF.

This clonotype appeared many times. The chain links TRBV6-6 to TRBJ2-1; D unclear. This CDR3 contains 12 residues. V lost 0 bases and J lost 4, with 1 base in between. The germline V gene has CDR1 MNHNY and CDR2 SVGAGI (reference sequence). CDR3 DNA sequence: TGTGCCAGCAGTTACTCGTACAATGAGCAGTTCTTC. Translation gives CASSYSYNEQFF.

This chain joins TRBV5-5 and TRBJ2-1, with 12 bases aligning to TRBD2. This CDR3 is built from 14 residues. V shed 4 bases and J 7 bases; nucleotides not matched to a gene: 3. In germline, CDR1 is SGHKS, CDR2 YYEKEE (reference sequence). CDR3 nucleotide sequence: TGTGCCAGCAGCCTGGGGACTAGCGGGAATGAGCAGTTCTTC. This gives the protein CASSLGTSGNEQFF.

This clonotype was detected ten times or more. CDR3 in DNA: TGCGCCAGCAGCGGGGGGCGAAATCAGTACCAAGAGACCCAGTACTTC. It encodes CASSGGRNQYQETQYF. This chain connects TRBV5-1 to TRBJ2-5, with D possibly being TRBD1 or TRBD2 (6 bases each). Germline loops: CDR1 SGHRS, CDR2 YFSETQ. The V gene lost 4 bases and the J gene lost 0 bases, with 16 bases spanning the gap. This CDR3 region has 16 residues.

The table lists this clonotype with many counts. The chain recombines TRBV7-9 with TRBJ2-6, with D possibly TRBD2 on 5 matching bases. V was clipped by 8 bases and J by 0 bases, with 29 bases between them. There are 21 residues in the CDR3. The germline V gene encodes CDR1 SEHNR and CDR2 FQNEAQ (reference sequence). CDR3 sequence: CASFHARSKGSRSSGANVLTF. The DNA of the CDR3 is TGTGCCAGCTTTCACGCTCGGTCGAAAGGGAGCAGGAGCTCTGGGGCCAACGTCCTGACTTTC.

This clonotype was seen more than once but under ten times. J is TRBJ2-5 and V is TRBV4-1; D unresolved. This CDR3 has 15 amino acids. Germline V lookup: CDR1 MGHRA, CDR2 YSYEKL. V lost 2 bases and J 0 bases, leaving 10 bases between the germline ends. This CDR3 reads CASSQSLEYQETQYF. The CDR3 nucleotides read TGCGCCAGCAGCCAATCACTGGAGTACCAAGAGACCCAGTACTTC.

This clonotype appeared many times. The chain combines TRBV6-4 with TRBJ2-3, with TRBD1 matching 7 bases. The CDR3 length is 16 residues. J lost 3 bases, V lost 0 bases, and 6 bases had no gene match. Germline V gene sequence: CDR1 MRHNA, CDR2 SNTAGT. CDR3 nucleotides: TGTGCCAGCAGTGACTCATCCGGCAGGGGGACAGATACGCAGTATTTT. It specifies CASSDSSGRGTDTQYF.

The CDR3 is CASSVVRDRVKDTQYF. The CDR3 DNA reads TGTGCCAGCAGCGTTGTCCGGGACAGGGTTAAAGATACGCAGTATTTT. This rearrangement joins TRBV9 to TRBJ2-3, with 9 bases fitting TRBD1. Germline CDR1 and CDR2: SGDLS and YYNGEE. V trimming: 2 bases; J trimming: 5 bases; junction bases outside the gene matches: 9. The CDR3 is 16 amino acids.

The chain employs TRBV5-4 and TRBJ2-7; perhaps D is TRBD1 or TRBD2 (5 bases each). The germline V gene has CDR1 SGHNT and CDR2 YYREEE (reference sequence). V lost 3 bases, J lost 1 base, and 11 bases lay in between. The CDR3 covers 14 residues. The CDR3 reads CASSSGAGSYEQYF. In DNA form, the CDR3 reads TGTGCCAGCAGCTCCGGGGCGGGTTCCTACGAGCAGTACTTC. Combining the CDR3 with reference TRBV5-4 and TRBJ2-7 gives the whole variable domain ETGVTQSPTHLIKTRGQQVTLRCSSQSGHNTVSWYQQALGQGPQFIFQYYREEENGRGNFPPRFSGLQFPNYSSELNVNALELDDSALYLCASSSGAGSYEQYFGPGTRLTVT.

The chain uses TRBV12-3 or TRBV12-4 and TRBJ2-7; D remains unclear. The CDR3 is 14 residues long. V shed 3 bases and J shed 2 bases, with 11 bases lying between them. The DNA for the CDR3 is TGTGCCAGCAGTTTTGGGTATCGACCCTACGAGCAGTACTTC. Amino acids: CASSFGYRPYEQYF.

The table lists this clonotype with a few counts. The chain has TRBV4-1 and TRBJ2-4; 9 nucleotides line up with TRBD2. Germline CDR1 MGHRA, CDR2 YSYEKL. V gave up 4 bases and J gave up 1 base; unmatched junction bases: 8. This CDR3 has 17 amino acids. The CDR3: CASSLQYAGGAKNIQYF. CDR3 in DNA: TGCGCCAGCAGCCTGCAGTACGCGGGAGGGGCCAAAAACATTCAGTACTTC.

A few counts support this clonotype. In DNA, the CDR3 is TGTGCCAGCAGGCTAGGACTCCGGGACAGAATCACCGGGGAGCTGTTTTTT. Its protein is CASRLGLRDRITGELFF. This chain uses TRBV7-9 with TRBJ2-2, with 7 bases matching TRBD1. V lost 6 bases and J lost 4; bases outside the gene matches: 14. Germline lookup yields CDR1 SEHNR and CDR2 FQNEAQ (reference sequence). The CDR3 has 17 amino acids.

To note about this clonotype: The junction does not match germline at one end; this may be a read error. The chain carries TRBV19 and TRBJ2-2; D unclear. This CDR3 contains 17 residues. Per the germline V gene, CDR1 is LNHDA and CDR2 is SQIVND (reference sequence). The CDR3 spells CPSSGGVTSLGGGELFF. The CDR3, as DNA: TGTCCCAGTAGTGGCGGTGTCACGAGTCTGGGCGGCGGGGAGCTGTTTTTT.